The next 10 T cell receptor beta chains were all read from a single sample in a study of T-cell reconstitution after alpha-beta-depleted transplantation in children. Unique molecular identifiers were incorporated during preparation of the TCRbeta library. TCRdb reprocessed the PCR reads via MiXCR and lists one record per CDR3 protein. This repertoire shows over 450,000 distinct CDR3 sequences, roughly a tenth found once; its top ten account for approximately 2%. The specimen comprised PBMCs, sampled before TCRalphabeta/CD19-depleted stem cell transplant. These receptors were obtained from a child aged 2 to 9 with inherited bone marrow failure, due to receive a stem cell transplant.

This clonotype was detected ten times or more. This chain uses TRBV5-1 with TRBJ1-1; 9 nucleotides align to TRBD1. The length of the CDR3 is 13 residues. The V gene's germline CDR1 is SGHRS and CDR2 YFSETQ. V lost 3 bases, J lost 3 bases, and 0 bases stayed unmatched. The CDR3 is CASSWDRDTEAFF. Written as DNA, the CDR3 is TGCGCCAGCAGCTGGGACAGGGACACTGAAGCTTTCTTT.

This clonotype appeared many times. An end of the junction differs from the germline gene, which may be a read error. The CDR3 region is CATSNPGQNTEAFF. The CDR3 DNA follows: TGTGCCACCAGTAATCCGGGCCAGAACACTGAAGCTTTCTTT. The chain employs TRBV6-1 and TRBJ1-1; the D is unclear. CDR3 length equals 14 residues. Germline values: CDR1 MNHNS, CDR2 SASEGT.

This clonotype has ten or more counts. The gene calls are TRBV30 and TRBJ2-2; no clear D gene. This CDR3 is built from 14 residues. Trimming left V 3 bases short and J 3 bases short, with 11 bases between. Germline V gene data show CDR1 as GTSNPN and CDR2 as SVGIG (reference sequence). The CDR3 sequence is CAWRVAFYTGELFF. In nucleotides, the CDR3 is TGTGCCTGGAGAGTCGCTTTCTACACCGGGGAGCTGTTTTTT.

A note on this clonotype: This may be a read error: a much more frequent sequence differs by one nucleotide. The chain combines TRBV12-3 or TRBV12-4 with TRBJ2-1; no definite D call. This CDR3 has 13 amino acids. The V end lost 6 bases, the J end lost 6 bases, and 12 bases lay between the germline ends. CDR3 DNA sequence: TGTGCCAGCAGCTACGTGAGCGTCAATGAGCAGTTCTTC. This gives the protein CASSYVSVNEQFF.

This clonotype was seen more than once but under ten times. The chain carries TRBV5-1 and TRBJ2-1, with 7 positions matching TRBD1. Per the germline V gene, CDR1 is SGHRS and CDR2 is YFSETQ. V gave up 0 bases and J gave up 5 bases; unmatched junction bases: 2. The CDR3 contains 14 residues. The CDR3, as DNA: TGCGCCAGCAGCTTGGAGGGACAGAACAATGAGCAGTTCTTC. This codes for CASSLEGQNNEQFF.

This clonotype has a count of ten or more. The chain carries TRBV20-1 and TRBJ2-7; 9 bases agree with TRBD2. The V and J ends lost 2 bases and 7 bases, in that order; junction bases with no gene match: 6. Germline V gives CDR1 DFQATT, CDR2 SNEGSKA (reference sequence). The CDR3 length is 13 residues. The CDR3 reads CSARLAGVYEQYF. CDR3 DNA sequence: TGCAGTGCTAGATTAGCGGGAGTCTATGAGCAGTACTTC.

On this clonotype itself: A much larger clone lies one base from this, so it may be a read error. The chain has TRBV28 and TRBJ2-3; 7 bases are shared with TRBD2. This CDR3 comprises 14 residues. Germline V gene lookup returns CDR1 MDHEN and CDR2 SYDVKM. The CDR3 region is CASSFRGSPDTHYF. In DNA, the CDR3 is TGTGCCAGCAGTTTTCGCGGGAGCCCAGATACGCATTATTTT.

There are many counts of this clonotype. V is TRBV7-8 and J is TRBJ2-1, with D perhaps matching TRBD2 (6 bases). Germline V CDR1 and CDR2: SGHVS, FQNEAQ. There are 17 residues in the CDR3. With 1 base removed from V and 6 bases from J, the gap between germline ends came to 19 bases. The CDR3 is CASSLVERVTFPNEQFF. In DNA, the CDR3 is TGTGCCAGCAGCTTAGTTGAGCGGGTAACTTTCCCCAATGAGCAGTTCTTC. The full variable domain, completed using reference TRBV7-8 and TRBJ2-1, is GAGVSQSPRYKVAKRGQDVALRCDPISGHVSLFWYQQALGQGPEFLTYFQNEAQLDKSGLPSDRFFAERPEGSVSTLKIQRTQQEDSAVYLCASSLVERVTFPNEQFFGPGTRLTVL.

Concerning this clonotype itself: This may stem from a read error, because a much larger clone lies one nucleotide away. This rearrangement joins TRBV20-1 to TRBJ1-5, with a tentative D call TRBD1 (6 bases). The CDR3 covers 14 residues. Germline CDR1 and CDR2: DFQATT and SNEGSKA (reference sequence). CDR3 in DNA: TGCAGTGCCCTACAGGGCAGGGGCAATAAGCCCCAGCATTTT. It translates to CSALQGRGNKPQHF.

The chain employs TRBV3-1 and TRBJ1-1; no clear D gene. This CDR3 contains 14 residues. Germline V gene sequence: CDR1 LGHDT, CDR2 YNNKEL (reference sequence). V was pared by 1 base and J by 4 bases, with 10 bases between. The CDR3 region has the DNA TGTGCCAGCAGCCAAGCGTGGGCGGGCACTGAAGCTTTCTTT. Amino acid sequence: CASSQAWAGTEAFF. The full variable domain, in which reference TRBV3-1 and TRBJ1-1 provide the parts outside the CDR3, is DTAVSQTPKYLVTQMGNDKSIKCEQNLGHDTMYWYKQDSKKFLKIMFSYNNKELIINETVPNRFSPKSPDKAHLNLHINSLELGDSAVYFCASSQAWAGTEAFFGQGTRLTVV.